This note documents a single T cell receptor beta chain sequence. Its antigen is undetermined. The data belong to a study of cytomegalovirus exposure and HLA in healthy donors. For the study at large: The 120 or so validation repertoires were produced on the same platform as the roughly 670 repertoires of the first cohort. This was reported in a later analysis.

Unmatched junction bases numbered 11, after V lost 4 bases and J lost 5 bases. Germline CDR1 SGDLS, CDR2 YYNGEE. The CDR3 extends over 15 amino acids. Separation from the approximately 670-subject first cohort characterized the roughly 110-subject validation cohort, to which the donors belonged. Overall study findings and caveats: It was confirmed in vitro that three of the CMV-associated chains were specific for CMV antigens. According to the study, 150 to 200 TCR beta chains were cytomegalovirus-associated.

TCRdb keeps only in-frame clones here, not all; method: immunoSEQ multiplex PCR. The sample holds about 240,000 clones, around 86% seen once. The sequence came from a woman aged 25 to 39 in good health and CMV-seropositive. The material sequenced was PBMCs. The genes are TRBV9 and TRBJ1-2, with 7 bases that match TRBD1. DNA for the CDR3: TGTGCCAGCAGCCCACAACCACAGGGGATATATGGCTACACCTTC. This translates into CASSPQPQGIYGYTF.